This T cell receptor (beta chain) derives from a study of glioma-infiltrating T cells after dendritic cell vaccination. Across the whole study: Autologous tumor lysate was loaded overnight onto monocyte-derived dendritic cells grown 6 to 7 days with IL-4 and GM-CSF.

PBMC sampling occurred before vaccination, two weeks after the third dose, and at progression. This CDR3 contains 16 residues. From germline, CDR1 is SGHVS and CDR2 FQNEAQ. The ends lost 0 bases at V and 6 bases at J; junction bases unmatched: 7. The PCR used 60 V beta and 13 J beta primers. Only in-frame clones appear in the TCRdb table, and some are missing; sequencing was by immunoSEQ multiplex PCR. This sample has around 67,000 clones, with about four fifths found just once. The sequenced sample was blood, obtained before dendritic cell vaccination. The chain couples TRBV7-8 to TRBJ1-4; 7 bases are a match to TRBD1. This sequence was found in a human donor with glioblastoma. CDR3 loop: CASSLALDRDDEKLFF. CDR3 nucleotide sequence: TGTGCCAGCAGCTTAGCCCTCGACAGGGACGATGAAAAACTGTTTTTT.